This T cell receptor beta chain appears in the sequencing data of a study of tumor-infiltrating lymphocytes in primary liver carcinoma. Study-wide background: Men as well as women, aged 30 to 69 years, made up the patients. Regardless of tissue type, samples showed similar yields of roughly 3.5 to 7.5 million productive TCRbeta reads.

Reverse transcription of approximately 500 ng total RNA with a constant-region primer produced TCR beta cDNA. Libraries covering TCR beta were generated through three nested multiplex PCR rounds (using a slightly modified ARM-PCR). TCRdb re-derived calls from the multiplex PCR reads in MiXCR, one entry per CDR3 protein. In the table there are approximately 88,000 distinct CDR3 sequences, 65% to 70% of which are singletons. The study co-extracted DNA and RNA from about 20-30 mg of unsorted bulk tissue. Study results and limitations: Tumor region pairs shared more overlap than did tumor-adjacent and tumor-blood pairs.

As to this clonotype: Its matching antigen is unknown. A much larger clone sits a single nucleotide away, making a read error possible.

What was sequenced was tumor-adjacent normal liver tissue. The clonotype was recovered from a man between 40 and 49 years old with primary liver carcinoma and hepatitis B virus infection.

The chain's CDR3 is CASSPGGIRTNEQFF. DNA for the CDR3: TGTGCCAGCAGCCCCGGGGGGATTAGGACCAATGAGCAGTTCTTC. This chain connects TRBV5-4 to TRBJ2-1, with 7 bases that match TRBD2. CDR3 length: 15 residues. Germline CDR1 SGHNT, CDR2 YYREEE (reference sequence). The V gene end was trimmed by 4 bases and the J gene end by 6 bases; junction bases not matched to a gene: 10.